The 22 T cell receptor beta chains below were found in one sample sequenced in a study of human T cells and chemical hapten exposure. Noted time point: patch test 1, 2 weeks after DPC sensitization. Treatment indicated: therapeutic diphenylcyclopropenone sensitization with weekly scalp DPC. MiXCR, applied by TCRdb to the RACE reads, yields one record per CDR3 protein. This sample yields 380,000 or so distinct CDR3 sequences, of which about 4.8% are seen a single time; approximately 2.3% belongs to the top ten. The source material was whole blood, sampled in connection with sensitization to the hapten diphenylcyclopropenone (DPC). The source is a woman aged 50 to 60 with alopecia areata. Some clones in this sample may be carry-over from other donors' samples.

CDR3 residues: CASSPPHRGRAETQYF. DNA of the CDR3: TGTGCCAGCAGCCCTCCTCACAGGGGCAGGGCGGAGACCCAGTACTTC. V gene TRBV21-1 combines with J gene TRBJ2-5; the table's D call TRBD1 went unverified against the DNA. TRBV21-1 constitutes a pseudogene. This CDR3 is built from 16 residues.

Many counts were recorded for this clonotype. The genes are TRBV4-1 and TRBJ1-5; 7 bases match TRBD1. Germline V lookup: CDR1 MGHRA, CDR2 YSYEKL. The CDR3 consists of 16 residues. V dropped 0 bases and J dropped 3; count of bases not matched to a gene: 5. In DNA form, the CDR3 reads TGCGCCAGCAGCCAAGATGGGGGGACAGTCAATCAGCCCCAGCATTTT. Amino acid sequence: CASSQDGGTVNQPQHF.

There are many counts of this clonotype. The chain carries TRBV29-1 and TRBJ1-2; TRBD1 aligns across 7 bases. V trimming: 2 bases; J trimming: 3 bases; junction bases outside the gene matches: 3. The CDR3 consists of 13 residues. Per the germline V gene, CDR1 is SQVTM and CDR2 is ANQGSEA. The CDR3 coding sequence is TGCAGCGTTGAATCGACAGGGCACTATGGCTACACCTTC. As protein: CSVESTGHYGYTF.

This clonotype was seen repeatedly, ten times or more. V usage is TRBV7-2 and J usage is TRBJ2-3, with D possibly being TRBD2 (6 bases). Germline CDR1 SGHTA, CDR2 FQGNSA. This CDR3 is 13 amino acids long. V dropped 5 bases and J dropped 4 bases, with 10 bases sitting between them. CDR3 sequence reads: CASSPRRADTQYF. CDR3 coding DNA: TGTGCCAGCAGCCCCCGGAGGGCAGATACGCAGTATTTT.

This chain connects TRBV5-1 to TRBJ2-5; D tentatively fits TRBD1 or TRBD2 (6 bases each). The CDR3 length is 16 residues. Germline V gives CDR1 SGHRS, CDR2 YFSETQ. Trimming took off 3 bases at V and 2 bases at J, with 17 bases between the two ends. The CDR3 DNA reads as TGCGCCAGCAGCTGGGGGGACATGGTGGGACAAGAGACCCAGTACTTC. Its translation is CASSWGDMVGQETQYF.

This clonotype appeared many times. The rearrangement links TRBV20-1 to TRBJ1-1; D is uncertain. V gave up 3 bases and J gave up 3 bases, with 17 bases separating them. The CDR3 has 15 residues. The germline CDR1 and CDR2 sequences are DFQATT and SNEGSKA (reference sequence). As DNA, the CDR3 is TGCAGTGCTAGTTTGCCCAAATCCGGGGACACTGAAGCTTTCTTT. Its translation: CSASLPKSGDTEAFF.

This clonotype was seen at least ten times. The V call is TRBV12-3 or TRBV12-4, the J call TRBJ1-6, with D possibly matching TRBD1 (6 bases). The CDR3 is made up of 13 amino acids. V was shortened by 6 bases and J by 8 bases, with 11 bases between the two germline ends. The CDR3 loop is CASRSDSDSPLHF. DNA of the CDR3: TGTGCCAGCAGGTCGGACAGCGATTCACCCCTCCACTTT.

In this sample, this clonotype turned up many times. This chain uses TRBV7-9 with TRBJ1-1; D remains ambiguous. The CDR3 spans 14 residues. Trimming cost V 1 base and J 1 base, with 7 bases left between them. The V gene's germline CDR1 is SEHNR and CDR2 FQNEAQ (reference sequence). DNA of the CDR3: TGTGCCAGCAGCTTAGTCCAGACGAACACTGAAGCTTTCTTT. Translation: CASSLVQTNTEAFF. The variable domain in full, with the rest retrieved from reference TRBV7-9 and TRBJ1-1, is DTGVSQNPRHKITKRGQNVTFRCDPISEHNRLYWYRQTLGQGPEFLTYFQNEAQLEKSRLLSDRFSAERPKGSFSTLEIQRTEQGDSAMYLCASSLVQTNTEAFFGQGTRLTVV.

J is TRBJ2-7 and V is TRBV29-1; tentative D call: TRBD1 (5 bases). CDR3 size: 15 residues. CDR1 SQVTM and CDR2 ANQGSEA come from the germline V gene. V gave up 2 bases and J gave up 5 bases, with 19 bases separating them. This CDR3 reads CSVEIETGPGNEQYF. In DNA, the CDR3 is TGCAGCGTTGAAATCGAAACAGGCCCAGGGAACGAGCAGTACTTC.

This clonotype was detected many times. The CDR3 DNA reads TGTGCCAGCAGCTTAGCGGTGGAACGGAGAGAGACCCAGTACTTC. As protein: CASSLAVERRETQYF. The chain employs TRBV7-2 and TRBJ2-5, with unresolved D. V shed 0 bases and J shed 4 bases, with 12 bases lying between them. The V gene's germline CDR1 is SGHTA and CDR2 FQGNSA. The CDR3 is 15 amino acids.

The chain links TRBV12-3 or TRBV12-4 to TRBJ1-4; TRBD1 matches at 8 bases. The CDR3 is 14 amino acids. The trim removed 6 bases at V and 4 bases at J, leaving 4 bases unmatched. The CDR3 loop reads CASRVTGVNEKLFF. In nucleotides, the CDR3 is TGTGCCAGCAGGGTGACAGGGGTTAATGAAAAACTGTTTTTT.

This clonotype was seen a handful of times. This sequence joins TRBV19 and TRBJ2-5; 8 bases are a match to TRBD2. The CDR3 has 15 residues. V was pared by 4 bases and J by 4 bases, with 8 bases of the junction left unmatched. Germline CDR1 reads LNHDA; CDR2 reads SQIVND (reference sequence). The CDR3 spells CASSNPGSGGETQYF. CDR3 nucleotide sequence: TGTGCCAGTAGTAATCCAGGGAGCGGGGGAGAGACCCAGTACTTC.

Many counts were recorded for this clonotype. The chain carries TRBV6-5 and TRBJ2-5; 8 bases line up with TRBD1. With 9 bases clipped from V and 2 bases from J, the junction kept 11 bases outside the gene matches. This CDR3 is 15 amino acids long. Germline V gives CDR1 MNHEY, CDR2 SVGAGI. This chain's CDR3 is CASKNTGGEQETQYF. The CDR3 nucleotides read TGTGCCAGTAAAAATACAGGGGGTGAGCAAGAGACCCAGTACTTC.

This chain links TRBV10-3 with TRBJ2-7; D is unresolved. The CDR3 has 13 residues. The germline V gene has CDR1 ENHRY and CDR2 SYGVKD. The V end was cut by 7 bases, the J end by 2 bases, with 12 bases between. CDR3 protein: CAIKTDRAYEQYF. The CDR3 DNA is TGTGCCATCAAGACGGACCGAGCCTACGAGCAGTACTTC.

This clonotype was counted many times. This chain uses TRBV18 with TRBJ2-1, with D maybe TRBD2 (5 bases). With 6 bases removed from V and 0 bases from J, the gap between germline ends came to 15 bases. The CDR3 is 16 amino acids. The germline CDR1 and CDR2 sequences are KGHSH and LQKENI. CDR3 sequence: CASSLSRVGSYNEQFF. In DNA, the CDR3 is TGTGCCAGCTCTCTCTCGAGGGTAGGCTCCTACAATGAGCAGTTCTTC.

The chain recombines TRBV27 with TRBJ1-5; 7 positions agree with TRBD1. The V gene end was trimmed by 4 bases and the J gene end by 6 bases; junction bases not matched to a gene: 6. The CDR3 runs 14 residues. CDR1 is MNHEY and CDR2 is SMNVEV in the germline V gene (reference sequence). DNA of the CDR3: TGTGCCAGCAGTTCCCAGGGGGGGGGTCAGCCCCAGCATTTT. It is translated as CASSSQGGGQPQHF.

This clonotype came up a few times. The V call is TRBV20-1, the J call TRBJ2-7; TRBD2 aligns across 7 bases. J was trimmed by 2 bases and V by 5 bases; bases with no gene match: 9. This CDR3 spans 14 amino acids. Germline CDR1 DFQATT, CDR2 SNEGSKA (reference sequence). This chain's CDR3 is CSAGGEGIPYEQYF. Here the CDR3 DNA reads TGCAGTGCTGGGGGGGAGGGGATCCCCTACGAGCAGTACTTC.

This clonotype was found a few times. The chain couples TRBV2 to TRBJ2-1; 8 bases align to TRBD2. The junction had 9 bases not matched to a gene; V was cut back by 11 bases and J by 0 bases. From germline, CDR1 is SNHLY and CDR2 FYNNEI. CDR3 size: 15 residues. The CDR3 bases are TGTGCCGGACCTAGCGGGCCCAGCTCCTACAATGAGCAGTTCTTC. Translation: CAGPSGPSSYNEQFF.

This clonotype was recorded many times. The J gene is TRBJ1-2, the V gene TRBV6-5, with D tentatively TRBD1 (6 bases). Germline loops: CDR1 MNHEY, CDR2 SVGAGI. This CDR3 region has 15 residues. Trimming pared 5 bases from V and 1 base from J, leaving 14 bases between. For the CDR3, the DNA is TGTGCCAGCAGTCAGGACAGCCCGGTTAACTATGGCTACACCTTC. This translates into CASSQDSPVNYGYTF.

This clonotype was observed at least ten times. The V and J genes are TRBV12-3 or TRBV12-4 and TRBJ1-5; no clear D gene. V lost 3 bases, J lost 0 bases, and 6 bases lay in between. The CDR3 contains 14 residues. This chain's CDR3 is CASSFMGSNQPQHF. In nucleotides, the CDR3 is TGTGCCAGCAGTTTTATGGGTAGCAATCAGCCCCAGCATTTT.

This clonotype was seen at least ten times. This chain connects TRBV9 to TRBJ2-3; perhaps TRBD2 as D (7 bases). V gave up 1 base and J gave up 2 bases, with 14 bases separating them. Per germline, CDR1 SGDLS and CDR2 YYNGEE. The CDR3 runs to 16 residues. The CDR3 loop reads CASSVRAGALTDTQYF. The CDR3 DNA reads TGTGCCAGCAGCGTACGGGCGGGGGCGCTCACAGATACGCAGTATTTT.

This rearrangement joins TRBV6-6 to TRBJ2-7; TRBD2 is a possible D gene (6 bases). The CDR3 consists of 15 residues. CDR1 and CDR2 (germline): MNHNY, SVGAGI (reference sequence). V was cut by 4 bases and J by 7 bases, with 20 bases left in between. CDR3 nucleotides: TGTGCCAGCAGTTCGAGTCGGAGGAGGGGCGAGGAGCAGTACTTC. Translation: CASSSSRRRGEEQYF.